This TCR beta chain was identified in a study of CD8 T cells in ankylosing spondylitis. Study results and limitations: As reported, disease-linked clones showed significant enrichment in matched ankylosing spondylitis synovial fluid. Disease-linked clones bore a CD8+ phenotype, appearing relatively rarely in peripheral blood. Several highly homologous variants formed a TCR beta motif that appeared characteristic of ankylosing spondylitis blood.

With molecular barcodes, quantitative 5'-RACE was used to make the TCR beta libraries. TCRdb passed the 5' RACE reads through MiXCR, listing each CDR3 protein once. The sample has about 340,000 distinct CDR3 sequences, about 15% seen once; the top ten hold approximately 1.1%. As to this clonotype: Its specificity is unknown.

This clonotype was sampled from a male donor with ankylosing spondylitis or in good health (not recorded which). Sequencing input: blood, either unsorted or a sorted T cell fraction (not recorded which).

The CDR3 region is CSVDRDSANTEAFF. CDR3 bases: TGCAGCGTTGACCGGGACAGCGCCAACACTGAAGCTTTCTTT. This chain uses TRBV29-1 with TRBJ1-1, with 7 nucleotides matching TRBD1. V shed 3 bases, J shed 2 bases, and the junction held 6 bases outside the gene matches. CDR1 SQVTM and CDR2 ANQGSEA come from the germline V gene. The CDR3 spans 14 residues.